This T cell receptor beta chain was sequenced during a study of blood T cell repertoires in COVID-19 (dated by TCRdb to 2020 to 2021). With regard to the full study: The collaborator samples originated in the United States, Italy and Spain and spanned the acute and convalescent phases of COVID-19. The material from the prospective study consisted of cDNA or gDNA derived from T cells, B-cell-depleted T cells, or PBMCs. Subjects who had been exposed to COVID-19, were actively infected with it, or had recovered from it provided the deeply sampled blood TCRbeta repertoires that made up the dataset. The repertoires were released in a freely available public database intended as a resource for research on the immune response to SARS-CoV-2. Samples were obtained from the ongoing ImmuneRACE study (first 160 participants) and from over 1,000 subjects provided by 6 global collaborators. Nearly every sample came with metadata listing a de-identified subject ID, COVID-19 status, age in years and sex. Where available, HLA class I and class II types were taken from metadata supplied by the sample provider and were not determined by assay-based typing. Summary of the overall study and its limitations: Clinical and demographic metadata were provided uncurated, with the amount varying by source and participant.

Each collaborating institution followed its own protocols to collect whole blood in K2EDTA tubes. For TCRbeta analysis, collaborators shipped samples in one of three forms: frozen whole blood, isolated PBMCs, or DNA extracted from either of those sample types. Unmatched junction bases come to 11, with V trimmed by 6 bases and J by 6 bases. From the germline V gene, CDR1 is SGHVS and CDR2 is FQNEAQ. From the cysteine up to the phenylalanine, the CDR3 has a length of 16 residues. Only the CDR3 region is kept as DNA, spanning 48 bases read in frame from base 1. The immunoSEQ Assay, a bias-controlled multiplex PCR, was used to amplify TCRbeta CDR3 regions from genomic DNA. As for how the authors treated the data: Within the assay, amplification of reference gene primers was used to estimate how many nucleated cells each sample contained. To quantify the absolute abundance of each unique TCRbeta CDR3 rearrangement, sequence reads were collapsed and filtered. Productive Simpson clonality was computed per sample as the square root of Simpson's diversity index over productive rearrangements. This is the immuneACCESS table as TCRdb keeps it, with only in-frame sequences that have V and J called. A part of the clones is gone; compared with another copy, unresolved V genes explain less than half, and the rest is unexplained. Clonal size and the V and J genes are those of that table, whereas D and trimming came from the DNA. Across this sample there are 150,000 to 200,000 clones, with around 86% seen only once. The ten largest make up about 8.2% of the sample.

About this clone: The antigen this receptor binds is unknown. The sample holds no much larger clone one base away, and base qualities are not on file.

This sequence was found in a man aged 60 to 75 with acute or convalescent COVID-19. In this chain, TRBV7-8 is recombined with TRBJ1-2; 12 nucleotides in the junction match TRBD1. The sequencing input was peripheral blood. The sequenced DNA is TGTGCCAGCAGTTTGGGACAGGGGGCGCGGGCAGATGGCTACACCTTC. Translated, this is CASSLGQGARADGYTF.